This T cell receptor (beta chain) was obtained from a study of CD8 T cells in Susac syndrome. Study as a whole: Treatment at blood withdrawal was none, corticosteroids, or intravenous immunoglobulin alone in Susac syndrome patients.

Whole-study results and caveats: Clonal expansion did not appear in Susac syndrome CD4+ T cell repertoires.

Germline V gene lookup returns CDR1 MNHEY and CDR2 SMNVEV (reference sequence). V shed 5 bases and J 5 bases; nucleotides not matched to a gene: 10. This CDR3 contains 15 residues. On this clonotype: No antigen is known for it.

TCR beta sequencing covered blood CD8+ and CD4+ T cells. It was with random hexamers that roughly 0.5 to 1 ug RNA was reverse transcribed. MiXCR, applied by TCRdb to the immunoSEQ multiplex PCR reads, yields one record per CDR3 protein. In the table there are roughly 190,000 distinct CDR3 sequences, around 90% of which are singletons. The V gene is TRBV27, the J gene TRBJ2-7; 9 bases fit TRBD1. The clonotype was recovered from a human donor with Susac syndrome. The sequenced sample consisted of CD4+ T cells from PBMCs. In DNA form, the CDR3 reads TGTGCCAGCAGTCCACAATCGACAGGGGGAAACGAGCAGTACTTC. This translates into CASSPQSTGGNEQYF.